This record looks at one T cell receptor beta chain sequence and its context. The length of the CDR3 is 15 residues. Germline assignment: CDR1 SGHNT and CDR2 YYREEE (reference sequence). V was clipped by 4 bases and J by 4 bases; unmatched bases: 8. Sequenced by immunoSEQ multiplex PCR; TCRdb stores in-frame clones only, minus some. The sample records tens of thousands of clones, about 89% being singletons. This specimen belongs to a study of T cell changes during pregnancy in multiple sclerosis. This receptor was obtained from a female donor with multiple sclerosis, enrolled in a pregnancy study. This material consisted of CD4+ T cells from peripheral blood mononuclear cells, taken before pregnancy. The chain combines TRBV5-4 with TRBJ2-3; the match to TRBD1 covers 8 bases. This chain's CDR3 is CASSQRQGRPDTQYF. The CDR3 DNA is TGTGCCAGCAGCCAGAGACAGGGGCGGCCAGATACGCAGTATTTT.